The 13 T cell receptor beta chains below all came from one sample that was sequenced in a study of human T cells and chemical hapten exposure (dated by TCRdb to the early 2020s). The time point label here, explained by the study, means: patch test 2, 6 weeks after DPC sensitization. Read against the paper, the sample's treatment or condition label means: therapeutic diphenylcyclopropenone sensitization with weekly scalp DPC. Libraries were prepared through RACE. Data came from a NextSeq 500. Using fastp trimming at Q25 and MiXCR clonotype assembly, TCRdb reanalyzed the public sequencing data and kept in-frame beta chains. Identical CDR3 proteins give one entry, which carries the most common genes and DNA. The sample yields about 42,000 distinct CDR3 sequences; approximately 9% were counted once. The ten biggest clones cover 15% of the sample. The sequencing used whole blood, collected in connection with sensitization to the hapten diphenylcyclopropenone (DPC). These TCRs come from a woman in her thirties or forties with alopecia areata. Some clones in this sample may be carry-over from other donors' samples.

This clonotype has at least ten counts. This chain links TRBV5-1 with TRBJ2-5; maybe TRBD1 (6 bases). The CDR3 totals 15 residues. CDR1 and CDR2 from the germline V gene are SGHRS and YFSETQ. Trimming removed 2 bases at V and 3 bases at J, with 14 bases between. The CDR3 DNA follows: TGCGCCAGCAGCTTCCAGGGACAAAGCAAAGAGACCCAGTACTTC. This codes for CASSFQGQSKETQYF. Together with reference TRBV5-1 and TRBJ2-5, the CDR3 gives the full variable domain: KAGVTQTPRYLIKTRGQQVTLSCSPISGHRSVSWYQQTPGQGLQFLFEYFSETQRNKGNFPGRFSGRQFSNSRSEMNVSTLELGDSALYLCASSFQGQSKETQYFGPGTRLLVL.

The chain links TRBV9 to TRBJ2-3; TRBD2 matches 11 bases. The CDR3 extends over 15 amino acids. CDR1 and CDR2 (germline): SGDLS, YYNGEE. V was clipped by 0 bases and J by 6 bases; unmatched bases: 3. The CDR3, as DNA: TGTGCCAGCAGCGTAGGAACTAGCGGGGGTGATACGCAGTATTTT. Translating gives CASSVGTSGGDTQYF. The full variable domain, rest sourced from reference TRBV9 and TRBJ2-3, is DSGVTQTPKHLITATGQRVTLRCSPRSGDLSVYWYQQSLDQGLQFLIQYYNGEERAKGNILERFSAQQFPDLHSELNLSSLELGDSALYFCASSVGTSGGDTQYFGPGTRLTVL.

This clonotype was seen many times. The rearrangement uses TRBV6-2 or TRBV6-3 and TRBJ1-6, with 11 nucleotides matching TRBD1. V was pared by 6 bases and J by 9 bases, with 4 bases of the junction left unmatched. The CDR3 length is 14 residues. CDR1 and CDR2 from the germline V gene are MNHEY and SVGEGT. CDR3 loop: CASSPGQGASPLHF. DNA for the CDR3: TGTGCCAGCAGCCCCGGACAGGGGGCTTCACCCCTCCACTTT.

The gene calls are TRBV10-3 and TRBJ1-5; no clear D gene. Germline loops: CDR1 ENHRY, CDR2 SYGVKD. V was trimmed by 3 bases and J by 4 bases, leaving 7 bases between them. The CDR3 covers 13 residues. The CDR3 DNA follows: TGTGCCATCAGTGATGGCGGGAATCAGCCCCAGCATTTT. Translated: CAISDGGNQPQHF.

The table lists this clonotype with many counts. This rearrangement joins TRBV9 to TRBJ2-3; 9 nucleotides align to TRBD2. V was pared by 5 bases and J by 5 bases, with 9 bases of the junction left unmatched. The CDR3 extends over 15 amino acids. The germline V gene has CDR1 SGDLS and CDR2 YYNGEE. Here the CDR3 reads CASRRSGGYGDTQYF. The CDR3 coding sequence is TGTGCCAGCAGAAGAAGCGGGGGGTATGGAGATACGCAGTATTTT.

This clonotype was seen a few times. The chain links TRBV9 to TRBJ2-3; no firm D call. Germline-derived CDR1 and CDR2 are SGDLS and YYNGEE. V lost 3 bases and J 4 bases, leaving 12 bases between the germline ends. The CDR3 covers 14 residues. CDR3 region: CASSASGFADTQYF. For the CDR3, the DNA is TGTGCCAGCAGCGCAAGTGGGTTCGCAGATACGCAGTATTTT.

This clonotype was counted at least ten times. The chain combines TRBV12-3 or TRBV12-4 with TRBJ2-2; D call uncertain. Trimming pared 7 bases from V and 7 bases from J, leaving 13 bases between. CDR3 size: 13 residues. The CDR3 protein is CASTVATRGELFF. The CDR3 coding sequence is TGTGCCAGCACCGTGGCCACTCGCGGGGAGCTGTTTTTT.

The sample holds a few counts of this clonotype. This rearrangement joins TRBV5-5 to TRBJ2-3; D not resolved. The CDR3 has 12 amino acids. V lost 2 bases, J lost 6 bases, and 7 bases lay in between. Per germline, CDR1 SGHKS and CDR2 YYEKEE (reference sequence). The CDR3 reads CASSFLADTQYF. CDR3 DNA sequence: TGTGCCAGCAGCTTTTTGGCGGATACGCAGTATTTT.

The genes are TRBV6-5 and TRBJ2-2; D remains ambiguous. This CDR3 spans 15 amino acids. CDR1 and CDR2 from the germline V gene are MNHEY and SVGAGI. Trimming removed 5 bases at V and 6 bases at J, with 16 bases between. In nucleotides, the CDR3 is TGTGCCAGCAGTGCGGAATTTAGGGTTGCCGGGGAGCTGTTTTTT. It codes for CASSAEFRVAGELFF.

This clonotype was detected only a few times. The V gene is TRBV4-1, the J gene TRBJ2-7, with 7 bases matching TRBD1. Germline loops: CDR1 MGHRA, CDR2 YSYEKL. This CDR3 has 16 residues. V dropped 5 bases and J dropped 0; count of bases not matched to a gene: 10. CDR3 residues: CASSYEKGQSSYEQYF. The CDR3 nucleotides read TGCGCCAGCAGCTATGAAAAGGGACAGAGCTCCTACGAGCAGTACTTC.

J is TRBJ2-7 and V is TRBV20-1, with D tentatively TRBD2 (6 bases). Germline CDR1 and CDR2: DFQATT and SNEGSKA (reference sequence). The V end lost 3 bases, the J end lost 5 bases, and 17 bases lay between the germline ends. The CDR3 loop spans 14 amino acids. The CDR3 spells CSASSGLISDEQYF. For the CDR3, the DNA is TGCAGTGCTAGCTCAGGACTAATCTCGGACGAGCAGTACTTC.

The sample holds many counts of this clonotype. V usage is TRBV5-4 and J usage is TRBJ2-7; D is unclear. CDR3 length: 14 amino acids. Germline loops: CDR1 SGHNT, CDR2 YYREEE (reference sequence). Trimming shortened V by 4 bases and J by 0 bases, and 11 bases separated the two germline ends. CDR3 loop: CASSTTANSYEQYF. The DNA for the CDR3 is TGTGCCAGCAGCACGACTGCAAACTCCTACGAGCAGTACTTC.

The CDR3 bases are TGTGCCAGCAGCGTAGTTGGAGACACAGATACGCAGTATTTT. Amino acid sequence: CASSVVGDTDTQYF. This rearrangement joins TRBV9 to TRBJ2-3, with D unresolved. Germline lookup yields CDR1 SGDLS and CDR2 YYNGEE. Trimming took off 0 bases at V and 2 bases at J, with 7 bases between the two ends. This CDR3 is 14 amino acids long.